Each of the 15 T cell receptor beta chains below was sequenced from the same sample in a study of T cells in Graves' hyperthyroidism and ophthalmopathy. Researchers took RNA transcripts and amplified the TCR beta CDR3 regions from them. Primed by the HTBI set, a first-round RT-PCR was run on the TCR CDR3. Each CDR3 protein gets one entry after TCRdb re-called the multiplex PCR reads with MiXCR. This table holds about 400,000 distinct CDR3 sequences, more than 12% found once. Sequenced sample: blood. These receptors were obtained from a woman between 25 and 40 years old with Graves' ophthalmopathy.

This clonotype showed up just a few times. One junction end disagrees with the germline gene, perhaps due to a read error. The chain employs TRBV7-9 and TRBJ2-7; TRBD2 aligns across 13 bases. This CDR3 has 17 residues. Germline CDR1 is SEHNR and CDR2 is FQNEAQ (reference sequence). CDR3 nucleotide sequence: TGTGCCAGCAGCTCCGGACTAGCGGGGGCCTACTCCTACAAGCAGTACTTC. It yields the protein CASSSGLAGAYSYKQYF.

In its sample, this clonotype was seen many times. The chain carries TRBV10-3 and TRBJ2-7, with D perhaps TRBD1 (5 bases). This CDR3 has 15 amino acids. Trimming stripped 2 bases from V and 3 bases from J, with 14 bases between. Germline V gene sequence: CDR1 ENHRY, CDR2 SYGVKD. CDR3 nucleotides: TGTGCCATCAGTGAGAGGCAGGGTTCGAACTACGAGCAGTACTTC. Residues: CAISERQGSNYEQYF.

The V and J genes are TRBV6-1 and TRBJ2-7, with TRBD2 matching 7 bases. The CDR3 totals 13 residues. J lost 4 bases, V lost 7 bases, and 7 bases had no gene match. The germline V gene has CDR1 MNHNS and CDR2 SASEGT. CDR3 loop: CASKVRSGYEQYF. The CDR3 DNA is TGTGCCAGCAAAGTTCGTAGCGGGTACGAGCAGTACTTC.

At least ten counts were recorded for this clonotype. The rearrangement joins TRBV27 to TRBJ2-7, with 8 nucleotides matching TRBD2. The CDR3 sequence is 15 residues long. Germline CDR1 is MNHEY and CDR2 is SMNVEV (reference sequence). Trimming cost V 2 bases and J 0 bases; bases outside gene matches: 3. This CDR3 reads CASSLRAGASYEQYF. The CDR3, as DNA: TGTGCCAGCAGTTTAAGAGCGGGGGCCTCCTACGAGCAGTACTTC.

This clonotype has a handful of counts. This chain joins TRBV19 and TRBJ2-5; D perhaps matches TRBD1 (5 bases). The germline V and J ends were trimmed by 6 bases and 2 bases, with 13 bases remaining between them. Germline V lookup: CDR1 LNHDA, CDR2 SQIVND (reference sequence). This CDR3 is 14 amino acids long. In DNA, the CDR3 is TGTGCCAGTAGATCTGCAGGGATTCAAGAGACCCAGTACTTC. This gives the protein CASRSAGIQETQYF.

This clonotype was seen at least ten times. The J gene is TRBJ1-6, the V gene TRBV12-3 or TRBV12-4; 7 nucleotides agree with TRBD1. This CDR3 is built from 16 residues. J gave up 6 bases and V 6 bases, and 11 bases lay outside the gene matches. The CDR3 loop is CASSLAGTVINSPLHF. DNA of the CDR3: TGTGCCAGCAGCCTCGCCGGGACAGTGATTAATTCACCCCTCCACTTT.

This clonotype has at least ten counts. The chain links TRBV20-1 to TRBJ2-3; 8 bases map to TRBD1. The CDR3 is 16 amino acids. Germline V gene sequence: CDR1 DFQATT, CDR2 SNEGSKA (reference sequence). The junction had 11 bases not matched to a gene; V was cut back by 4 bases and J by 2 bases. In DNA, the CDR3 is TGCAGTGCTAAAAAATCCGGGACAGGACTCACAGATACGCAGTATTTT. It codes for CSAKKSGTGLTDTQYF.

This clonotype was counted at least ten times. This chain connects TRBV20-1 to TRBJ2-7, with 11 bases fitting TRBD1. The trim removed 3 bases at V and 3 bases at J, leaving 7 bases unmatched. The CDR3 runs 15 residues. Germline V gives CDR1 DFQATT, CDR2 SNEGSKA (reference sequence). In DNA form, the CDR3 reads TGCAGTGCTAGGAGAACCGGGACAGGGGGCTACGAGCAGTACTTC. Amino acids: CSARRTGTGGYEQYF.

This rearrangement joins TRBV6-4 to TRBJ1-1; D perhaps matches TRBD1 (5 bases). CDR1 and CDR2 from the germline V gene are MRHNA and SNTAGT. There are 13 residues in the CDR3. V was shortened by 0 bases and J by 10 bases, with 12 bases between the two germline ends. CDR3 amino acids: CASSDSGVGGAFF. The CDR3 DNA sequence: TGTGCCAGCAGTGACTCGGGGGTTGGCGGAGCTTTCTTT.

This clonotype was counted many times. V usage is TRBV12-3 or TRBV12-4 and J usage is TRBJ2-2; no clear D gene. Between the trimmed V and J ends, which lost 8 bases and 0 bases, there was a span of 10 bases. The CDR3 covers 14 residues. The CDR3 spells CASVEYANTGELFF. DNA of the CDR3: TGTGCCAGCGTCGAATATGCGAACACCGGGGAGCTGTTTTTT.

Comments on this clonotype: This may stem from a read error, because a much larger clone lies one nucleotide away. The chain's CDR3 is CASSSGGIRPQHF. CDR3 DNA: TGTGCCAGCAGTTCGGGGGGAATACGGCCCCAGCATTTT. The rearrangement links TRBV28 to TRBJ1-5; a weak D match, TRBD1 (5 bases). The CDR3 has 13 residues. V was shortened by 4 bases and J by 9 bases, with 13 bases between the two germline ends. CDR1 and CDR2 from the germline V gene are MDHEN and SYDVKM.

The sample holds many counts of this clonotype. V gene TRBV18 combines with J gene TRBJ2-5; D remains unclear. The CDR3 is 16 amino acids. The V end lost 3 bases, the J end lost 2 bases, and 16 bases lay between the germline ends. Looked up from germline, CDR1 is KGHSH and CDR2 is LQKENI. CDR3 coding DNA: TGTGCCAGCTCACCTAAGGCCAGCAAATTACAAGAGACCCAGTACTTC. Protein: CASSPKASKLQETQYF.

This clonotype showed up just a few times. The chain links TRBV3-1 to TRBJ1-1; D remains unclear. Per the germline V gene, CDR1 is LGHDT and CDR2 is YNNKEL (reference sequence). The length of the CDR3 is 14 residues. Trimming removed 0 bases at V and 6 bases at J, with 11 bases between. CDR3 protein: CASSQDWEQPEAFF. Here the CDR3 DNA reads TGTGCCAGCAGCCAAGATTGGGAACAGCCTGAAGCTTTCTTT.

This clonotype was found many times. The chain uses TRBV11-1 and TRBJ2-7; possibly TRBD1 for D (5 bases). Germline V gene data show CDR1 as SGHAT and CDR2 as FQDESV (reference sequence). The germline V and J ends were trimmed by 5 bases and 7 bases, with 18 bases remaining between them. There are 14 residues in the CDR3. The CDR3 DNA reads TGTGCCAGCAGCAAAGACACCCTCCCAGGGGAGCAGTACTTC. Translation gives CASSKDTLPGEQYF. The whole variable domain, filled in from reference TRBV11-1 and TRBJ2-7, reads EAEVAQSPRYKITEKSQAVAFWCDPISGHATLYWYRQILGQGPELLVQFQDESVVDDSQLPKDRFSAERLKGVDSTLKIQPAELGDSAMYLCASSKDTLPGEQYFGPGTRLTVT.

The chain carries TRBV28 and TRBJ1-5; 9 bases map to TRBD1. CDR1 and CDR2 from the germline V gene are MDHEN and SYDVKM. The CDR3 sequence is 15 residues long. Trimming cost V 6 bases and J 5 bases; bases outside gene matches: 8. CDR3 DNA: TGTGCCAGCAGCGCCGGGACAGGGTATTATCAGCCCCAGCATTTT. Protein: CASSAGTGYYQPQHF.